This passage covers 11 T cell receptor beta chains from one sample sequenced in a study of shared clonotypes between healthy human individuals. Naive CD8 isolation took CD45RO-negative cells positively selected for CCR7 and excluded terminally differentiated effector memory CD45RA+ cells. Profiling relied on immunoSEQ multiplex PCR, and the TCRdb table lists in-frame clones only, not all of them. This table has about 2.1 million clones, just under 95% appearing once. Input material: naive CD8+ T cells from PBMCs. All receptors come from a man aged 18 to 29 in good health. Some clones in this sample may be carry-over from other donors' samples.

This chain links TRBV9 with TRBJ2-1; no definite D call. The CDR3 is 15 amino acids. The germline V and J ends were trimmed by 2 bases and 8 bases, with 17 bases remaining between them. Germline loops: CDR1 SGDLS, CDR2 YYNGEE. CDR3 sequence reads: CASSVFRDFRDEQFF. CDR3 in DNA: TGTGCCAGCAGCGTCTTTAGGGATTTTAGGGATGAGCAGTTCTTC.

V and J are TRBV19 and TRBJ2-2; no definite D call. CDR3 length: 17 residues. V shed 6 bases and J shed 3 bases, with 20 bases lying between them. From germline, CDR1 is LNHDA and CDR2 SQIVND (reference sequence). In DNA form, the CDR3 reads TGTGCCAGTAGAAAAACCCCTCCTAGTCTGGACACCGGGGAGCTGTTTTTT. It yields the protein CASRKTPPSLDTGELFF.

The V call is TRBV28, the J call TRBJ2-1, with 7 nucleotides matching TRBD1. Germline values: CDR1 MDHEN, CDR2 SYDVKM. The CDR3 runs 15 residues. With V trimmed by 7 bases and J by 3 bases, 9 bases remained unmatched. CDR3 nucleotides: TGTGCCAGCACCCAGGGACAGTTGAGCTACAATGAGCAGTTCTTC. Amino acids: CASTQGQLSYNEQFF.

The J gene is TRBJ2-1, the V gene TRBV4-2, with 8 bases that match TRBD1. After removal of 1 base from V and 8 bases from J, the junction contained 10 bases not matched to a gene. The CDR3 is 16 amino acids. The germline CDR1 and CDR2 sequences are LGHNA and YNFKEQ. The CDR3 region is CASSQAATGEEHEQFF. In DNA, the CDR3 is TGTGCCAGCAGCCAAGCCGCGACAGGGGAGGAGCATGAGCAGTTCTTC.

This clone has only one observation. The CDR3 region has the DNA TGCAGCGTCGCGGACAGGGGCAATCAGCCCCAGCATTTT. Its protein is CSVADRGNQPQHF. The chain is built from TRBV29-1 and TRBJ1-5; 8 nucleotides agree with TRBD1. The CDR3 sequence is 13 residues long. In germline, CDR1 is SQVTM, CDR2 ANQGSEA. Trimming cost V 6 bases and J 2 bases; bases outside gene matches: 3.

The rearrangement uses TRBV4-1 and TRBJ2-1; 8 nucleotides line up with TRBD2. The length of the CDR3 is 13 residues. The germline CDR1 and CDR2 sequences are MGHRA and YSYEKL. J gave up 10 bases and V 3 bases, and 5 bases lay outside the gene matches. Here the CDR3 DNA reads TGCGCCAGCAGCCAGGTAGCGGGACGAGAGCAGTTCTTC. Its protein is CASSQVAGREQFF.

The rearrangement links TRBV6-6 to TRBJ1-1, with a possible D match to TRBD1 (6 bases). Germline CDR1 is MNHNY and CDR2 is SVGAGI (reference sequence). This CDR3 has 14 residues. V was pared by 6 bases and J by 1 base, with 12 bases between. This chain's CDR3 is CASRTRTANTEAFF. The CDR3 DNA reads as TGTGCCAGCAGAACGAGGACAGCGAACACTGAAGCTTTCTTT.

The chain employs TRBV9 and TRBJ1-2; D might be TRBD1 (5 bases). The germline CDR1 and CDR2 sequences are SGDLS and YYNGEE. CDR3 size: 15 residues. Trimming removed 2 bases from V and 8 bases from J, with 19 bases in between. The CDR3 here is CASSVAEGMFWGYTF. The CDR3 DNA is TGTGCCAGCAGCGTCGCGGAGGGGATGTTTTGGGGCTACACCTTC. Filled out from reference TRBV9 and TRBJ1-2, the complete variable domain reads DSGVTQTPKHLITATGQRVTLRCSPRSGDLSVYWYQQSLDQGLQFLIQYYNGEERAKGNILERFSAQQFPDLHSELNLSSLELGDSALYFCASSVAEGMFWGYTFGSGTRLTVV.

The chain combines TRBV7-8 with TRBJ2-3, with D perhaps matching TRBD2 (5 bases). The ends were cut back, 5 bases at V and 0 bases at J, with 18 bases in the middle. The germline gives CDR1 SGHVS, CDR2 FQNEAQ. This CDR3 has 17 residues. This chain's CDR3 is CASSPGLLRTSTDTQYF. The CDR3 DNA is TGTGCCAGCAGCCCCGGACTTCTAAGAACTAGCACAGATACGCAGTATTTT.

The chain couples TRBV14 to TRBJ1-2; 11 nucleotides align to TRBD1. Losses at the gene ends were 0 bases for V and 7 bases for J; bases not matched to a gene: 4. CDR1 is SGHDN, CDR2 FVKESK, per germline. The CDR3 is 15 amino acids. The DNA for the CDR3 is TGTGCCAGCAGCCAAGACCGGACAGGGGGCCGTGGCTACACCTTC. Residues: CASSQDRTGGRGYTF.

CDR3: CASKGGGIQYF. CDR3 nucleotides: TGTGCCAGTAAGGGCGGTGGCATTCAGTACTTC. V usage is TRBV19 and J usage is TRBJ2-4; D call uncertain. The length of the CDR3 is 11 residues. Germline-derived CDR1 and CDR2 are LNHDA and SQIVND (reference sequence). The germline V and J ends were trimmed by 7 bases and 9 bases, with 10 bases remaining between them.